These 12 T cell receptor beta chains were sequenced from one sample in a study of blood T cell repertoires in COVID-19. Clones were read by immunoSEQ multiplex PCR, and TCRdb kept only the in-frame ones, dropping some. This table holds some 380,000 clones, roughly 86% found once. Sequenced sample: peripheral blood. These receptor sequences come from a human donor with acute or convalescent COVID-19. The donor label of this sample is uncertain.

The chain couples TRBV6-1 to TRBJ1-1; 12 nucleotides line up with TRBD1. CDR3 length: 17 residues. Germline assignment: CDR1 MNHNS and CDR2 SASEGT. V lost 4 bases and J lost 6; bases outside the gene matches: 12. In DNA form, the CDR3 reads TGTGCCAGCAGTGTTCACCGGGACAGGGGGCGCAAGGCTGAAGCTTTCTTT. Amino acids: CASSVHRDRGRKAEAFF.

This chain connects TRBV19 to TRBJ1-5, with 9 bases aligning to TRBD1. V lost 8 bases and J lost 6; bases outside the gene matches: 2. This CDR3 has 12 amino acids. CDR1 and CDR2 from the germline V gene are LNHDA and SQIVND (reference sequence). CDR3 nucleotides: TGTGCCAGTGGACAGGGGAGTCAGCCCCAGCATTTT. Its protein is CASGQGSQPQHF.

The chain recombines TRBV7-2 with TRBJ1-4, with a tentative D call TRBD1 (6 bases). V was trimmed by 2 bases and J by 5 bases, leaving 15 bases between them. CDR3 length equals 16 residues. Germline V gene lookup returns CDR1 SGHTA and CDR2 FQGNSA. CDR3 region: CASSLQPARGNEKLFF. The CDR3 bases are TGTGCCAGCAGCTTACAGCCCGCCAGGGGAAATGAAAAACTGTTTTTT.

This sequence joins TRBV27 and TRBJ2-1; 7 nucleotides line up with TRBD1. Per germline, CDR1 MNHEY and CDR2 SMNVEV (reference sequence). The CDR3 consists of 15 residues. V shed 5 bases, J shed 1 base, and the junction held 5 bases outside the gene matches. The CDR3 sequence is CASSPWDSSYNEQFF. The DNA for the CDR3 is TGTGCCAGCAGTCCTTGGGACAGTTCCTACAATGAGCAGTTCTTC.

A remark on this clone: The sample contains more than one DNA sequence encoding this CDR3. The genes are TRBV6-5 and TRBJ1-2, with D unresolved. Per the germline V gene, CDR1 is MNHEY and CDR2 is SVGAGI. V lost 2 bases and J lost 3, with 7 bases in between. The CDR3 is made up of 13 amino acids. The CDR3 spells CASSYEGDYGYTF. The CDR3 nucleotides are TGTGCCAGCAGTTACGAGGGAGACTATGGCTACACCTTC.

The table lists this clone with a few counts. CDR3 residues: CASSTISTDTQYF. The CDR3 bases are TGTGCCAGCTCGACTATAAGCACAGATACGCAGTATTTT. This chain joins TRBV4-2 and TRBJ2-3, with D possibly matching TRBD2 (5 bases). Trimming left V 8 bases short and J 0 bases short, with 9 bases between. Germline loops: CDR1 LGHNA, CDR2 YNFKEQ. This CDR3 comprises 13 residues.

The genes are TRBV7-2 and TRBJ2-7; TRBD2 matches at 7 bases. Germline V gives CDR1 SGHTA, CDR2 FQGNSA. This CDR3 region has 16 residues. V trimming: 1 base; J trimming: 2 bases; junction bases outside the gene matches: 8. Written as DNA, the CDR3 is TGTGCCAGCAGCTTAGATAGAAAGCGGGGTACCTACGAGCAGTACTTC. Its translation is CASSLDRKRGTYEQYF.

This clone was observed a handful of times. The rearrangement joins TRBV14 to TRBJ1-1; D uncertain. Germline values: CDR1 SGHDN, CDR2 FVKESK. The CDR3 has 15 residues. V was cut by 4 bases and J by 0 bases, with 12 bases left in between. As DNA, the CDR3 is TGTGCCAGCAGCCCCGGCGGGTGGGTGAACACTGAAGCTTTCTTT. Translation: CASSPGGWVNTEAFF.

The V and J genes are TRBV7-6 and TRBJ1-1, with 7 bases lining up with TRBD1. Germline lookup yields CDR1 SGHVS and CDR2 FNYEAQ. After removal of 7 bases from V and 0 bases from J, the junction contained 8 bases not matched to a gene. The length of the CDR3 is 15 residues. The CDR3: CASIQTGAMNTEAFF. CDR3 bases: TGTGCCAGCATTCAAACAGGGGCCATGAACACTGAAGCTTTCTTT.

The rearrangement links TRBV3-1 (or the pseudogene TRBV3-2) to TRBJ1-5, with D unresolved. CDR1 LGHDT and CDR2 YNNKEL come from the germline V gene (reference sequence). This CDR3 has 13 amino acids. With 1 base removed from V and 7 bases from J, the gap between germline ends came to 8 bases. The CDR3 loop reads CASSQGGRQPQHF. CDR3 nucleotide sequence: TGTGCCAGCAGCCAAGGAGGTAGACAGCCCCAGCATTTT.

This sequence joins TRBV27 and TRBJ1-2; 10 nucleotides align to TRBD1. Trimming removed 7 bases from V and 5 bases from J; junction bases left unmatched: 10. The CDR3 length is 15 residues. Germline CDR1 is MNHEY and CDR2 is SMNVEV (reference sequence). This CDR3 is CASKSSGTGVYGYTF. The CDR3 bases are TGTGCCAGCAAGTCTAGCGGGACAGGGGTTTATGGCTACACCTTC.

The CDR3 DNA reads TGCGCCAGCAGCTTCAGCGGGTCCGGGGAGCTGTTTTTT. Translated, it gives CASSFSGSGELFF. The chain employs TRBV5-1 and TRBJ2-2, with a tentative D call TRBD2 (6 bases). The CDR3 spans 13 residues. Germline V lookup: CDR1 SGHRS, CDR2 YFSETQ. The ends were cut back, 2 bases at V and 6 bases at J, with 8 bases in the middle.